This T cell receptor beta chain appears in the sequencing data of a study of T cell responses to AZD1222 COVID-19 vaccine. General study results and limits: The sample set comprised mostly white British donors with more females, and clonal diversity was possibly underestimated. Spike-specific TCR breadth and depth were elevated following two AZD1222 doses. The study sampled repertoires only after the peak T cell response. At baseline, seropositivity was found in only a handful of AZD1222 recipients.

Data came from immunoSEQ multiplex PCR; TCRdb stores just in-frame clones and leaves some out. The table shows over 100,000 clones, with roughly 86% occurring only once. Germline V gives CDR1 MNHEY, CDR2 SVGAGI. The CDR3 spans 16 residues. V shed 3 bases and J shed 1 base, with 15 bases lying between them. Concerning this clone: Its specificity is unknown.

The material was peripheral blood, obtained on day 0 of MenACWY control vaccination. The gene calls are TRBV6-5 and TRBJ1-2, with a tentative D call TRBD1 (6 bases). This sequence was found in an adult in good health. This chain's CDR3 is CASSYEKGGLNYGYTF. DNA for the CDR3: TGTGCCAGCAGTTATGAAAAAGGGGGACTTAACTATGGCTACACCTTC.